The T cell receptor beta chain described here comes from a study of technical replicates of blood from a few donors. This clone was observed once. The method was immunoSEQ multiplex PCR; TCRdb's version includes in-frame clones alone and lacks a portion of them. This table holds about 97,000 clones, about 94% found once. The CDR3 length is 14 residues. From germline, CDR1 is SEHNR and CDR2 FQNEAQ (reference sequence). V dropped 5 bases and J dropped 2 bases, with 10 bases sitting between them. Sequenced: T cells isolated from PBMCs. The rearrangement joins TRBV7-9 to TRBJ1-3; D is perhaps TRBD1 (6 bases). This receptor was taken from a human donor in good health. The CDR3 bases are TGTGCCAGCAGCCAAGACAGGACTGGAAACACCATATATTTT. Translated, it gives CASSQDRTGNTIYF.